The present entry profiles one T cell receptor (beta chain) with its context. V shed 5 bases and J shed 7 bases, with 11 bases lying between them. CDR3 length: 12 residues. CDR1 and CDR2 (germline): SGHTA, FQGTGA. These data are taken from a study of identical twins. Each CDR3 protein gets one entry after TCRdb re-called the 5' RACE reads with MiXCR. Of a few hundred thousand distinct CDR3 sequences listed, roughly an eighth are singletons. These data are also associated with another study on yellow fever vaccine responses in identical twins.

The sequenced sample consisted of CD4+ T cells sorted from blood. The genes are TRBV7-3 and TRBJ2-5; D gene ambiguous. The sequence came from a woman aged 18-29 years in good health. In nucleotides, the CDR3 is TGTGCCAGCAGCGGAGAAACGGGGACCCAGTACTTC. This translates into CASSGETGTQYF. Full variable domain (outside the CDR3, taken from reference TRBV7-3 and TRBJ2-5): GAGVSQTPSNKVTEKGKYVELRCDPISGHTALYWYRQSLGQGPEFLIYFQGTGAADDSGLPNDRFFAVRPEGSVSTLKIQRTERGDSAVYLCASSGETGTQYFGPGTRLLVL.